Shown below are 30 T cell receptor beta chains from a single sample sequenced in a study of shared clonotypes between healthy human individuals (dated by TCRdb to 2020 to 2021). The method was the immunoSEQ multiplex PCR assay. As stored in TCRdb, this immuneACCESS dataset retains in-frame rearrangements with V and J assigned. A fraction of the clones does not appear; measured against another copy, unresolved V genes explain less than half of the discrepancy, and the remainder lacks a known reason. This sample gives more than 2 million clones in total; more than 90% of them show up just once. Over 0.1% of the sample lies in the top ten. The specimen was naive CD4+ T cells sorted from blood. This specimen's cell subset or site label, interpreted: CD45RA+ positively selected. The receptors derive from a young man in good health.

The chain uses TRBV28 and TRBJ2-7; TRBD1 is a possible D gene (6 bases). The germline V and J ends were trimmed by 6 bases and 2 bases, with 20 bases remaining between them. From germline, CDR1 is MDHEN and CDR2 SYDVKM. The CDR3 has 16 residues. Here the CDR3 DNA reads TGTGCCAGCAGCCCTCTGTATGCGACAGGAACCTACGAGCAGTACTTC. This encodes CASSPLYATGTYEQYF.

CDR3 DNA: TGTGCCAGCAGTTTAGGGAGGAGGGGGCAATACGAGCAGTACTTC. It codes for CASSLGRRGQYEQYF. The gene calls are TRBV27 and TRBJ2-7, with D possibly matching TRBD1 (7 bases). Looked up from germline, CDR1 is MNHEY and CDR2 is SMNVEV (reference sequence). The CDR3 covers 15 residues. The V end was cut by 2 bases, the J end by 4 bases, with 15 bases between.

The gene calls are TRBV4-1 and TRBJ1-1, with TRBD1 matching 7 bases. The V gene end was trimmed by 0 bases and the J gene end by 4 bases; junction bases not matched to a gene: 8. The CDR3 loop spans 16 amino acids. Germline CDR1 MGHRA, CDR2 YSYEKL. In nucleotides, the CDR3 is TGCGCCAGCAGCCAAGATCAGAACAGGGGCTCCACTGAAGCTTTCTTT. Translating it yields CASSQDQNRGSTEAFF.

J is TRBJ1-5 and V is TRBV5-6, with TRBD1 identical over 7 bases. CDR3 length equals 15 residues. In germline, CDR1 is SGHDT, CDR2 YYEEEE. V lost 4 bases and J lost 7; bases outside the gene matches: 11. The CDR3 coding sequence is TGTGCCAGCAGCCAATACGACAGGGATGACCAGCCCCAGCATTTT. It yields the protein CASSQYDRDDQPQHF.

The chain is built from TRBV18 and TRBJ2-7, with D unclear. This CDR3 is 14 amino acids long. Per germline, CDR1 KGHSH and CDR2 LQKENI. V gave up 2 bases and J gave up 7 bases, with 15 bases separating them. CDR3 residues: CASSPVGTLREQYF. CDR3 nucleotide sequence: TGTGCCAGCTCACCAGTAGGAACCTTGAGAGAGCAGTACTTC.

The V call is TRBV30, the J call TRBJ2-2, with 12 positions matching TRBD2. CDR1 and CDR2 from the germline V gene are GTSNPN and SVGIG (reference sequence). Losses at the gene ends were 3 bases for V and 7 bases for J; bases not matched to a gene: 15. The CDR3 spans 18 residues. The CDR3 sequence: CAWSPLTSGRKGVGELFF. As DNA, the CDR3 is TGTGCCTGGAGCCCCTTGACTAGCGGGAGAAAAGGGGTCGGGGAGCTGTTTTTT. Looking up the rest from reference TRBV30 and TRBJ2-2 gives the full variable domain: SQTIHQWPATLVQPVGSPLSLECTVEGTSNPNLYWYRQAAGRGLQLLFYSVGIGQISSEVPQNLSASRPQDRQFILSSKKLLLSDSGFYLCAWSPLTSGRKGVGELFFGEGSRLTVL.

The CDR3 sequence is CASSGGTGGARTEAFF. As DNA, the CDR3 is TGTGCCAGCAGCGGTGGGACAGGGGGCGCCAGGACTGAAGCTTTCTTT. V gene TRBV5-6 combines with J gene TRBJ1-1; 12 bases align to TRBD1. The germline CDR1 and CDR2 sequences are SGHDT and YYEEEE. The CDR3 runs to 16 residues. V lost 4 bases to trimming and J lost 5 bases; unmatched junction nucleotides: 9.

The V and J genes are TRBV28 and TRBJ2-6; D may be TRBD2 (5 bases). Germline V CDR1 and CDR2: MDHEN, SYDVKM. V was cut by 3 bases and J by 0 bases, with 9 bases left in between. There are 16 residues in the CDR3. CDR3 region: CASSFEGSSGANVLTF. The CDR3 DNA reads TGTGCCAGCAGTTTTGAAGGGAGCTCTGGGGCCAACGTCCTGACTTTC.

The V and J genes are TRBV6-5 and TRBJ2-7; 7 nucleotides align to TRBD2. CDR3 length equals 15 residues. V was pared by 7 bases and J by 2 bases, with 11 bases of the junction left unmatched. Germline V CDR1 and CDR2: MNHEY, SVGAGI. The CDR3, as DNA: TGTGCCAGCATTCGTACCGGACGGGGGGCCTACGAGCAGTACTTC. Translation gives CASIRTGRGAYEQYF.

The chain employs TRBV20-1 and TRBJ2-7; possibly TRBD1 or TRBD2 for D (5 bases each). Germline V gene data show CDR1 as DFQATT and CDR2 as SNEGSKA (reference sequence). This CDR3 has 11 residues. V was clipped by 8 bases and J by 7 bases, with 15 bases between them. This CDR3 reads CSLFWGKEQYF. The CDR3, as DNA: TGCAGTCTGTTCTGGGGGAAAGAGCAGTACTTC.

The chain joins TRBV30 to TRBJ1-2, with D unclear. This CDR3 is built from 12 residues. The V gene's germline CDR1 is GTSNPN and CDR2 SVGIG (reference sequence). V dropped 1 base and J dropped 7 bases, with 10 bases sitting between them. This chain's CDR3 is CAWSGQRRGYTF. The CDR3 region has the DNA TGTGCCTGGAGTGGGCAGAGGCGTGGCTACACCTTC.

The chain couples TRBV6-4 to TRBJ2-1; D ambiguous. Per the germline V gene, CDR1 is MRHNA and CDR2 is SNTAGT. The V end lost 2 bases, the J end lost 5 bases, and 4 bases lay between the germline ends. The CDR3 is 12 amino acids. CDR3 protein: CASSDNDNEQFF. The CDR3 coding sequence is TGTGCCAGCAGTGACAATGACAATGAGCAGTTCTTC.

A note on this clone: The sample contains more than one DNA sequence encoding this CDR3. The CDR3 sequence: CASSGQGATEAFF. The CDR3 nucleotides are TGTGCCAGTTCCGGACAGGGGGCTACTGAAGCTTTCTTT. This chain links TRBV19 with TRBJ1-1, with 11 bases aligning to TRBD1. Unmatched junction bases numbered 4, after V lost 8 bases and J lost 5 bases. The CDR3 extends over 13 amino acids. The germline gives CDR1 LNHDA, CDR2 SQIVND (reference sequence).

This chain uses TRBV30 with TRBJ1-6, with unresolved D. Trimming took 0 bases from V and 0 from J, leaving 12 bases between them. Germline V lookup: CDR1 GTSNPN, CDR2 SVGIG (reference sequence). The CDR3 consists of 17 residues. CDR3 protein: CAWSVPSPSSYNSPLHF. In nucleotides, the CDR3 is TGTGCCTGGAGTGTTCCTTCTCCGAGCTCCTATAATTCACCCCTCCACTTT. Together with reference TRBV30 and TRBJ1-6, the CDR3 gives the full variable domain: SQTIHQWPATLVQPVGSPLSLECTVEGTSNPNLYWYRQAAGRGLQLLFYSVGIGQISSEVPQNLSASRPQDRQFILSSKKLLLSDSGFYLCAWSVPSPSSYNSPLHFGNGTRLTVT.

The V call is TRBV6-6, the J call TRBJ2-7; 13 bases match TRBD2. V lost 0 bases to trimming and J lost 6 bases; unmatched junction nucleotides: 2. CDR3 length: 15 residues. Germline values: CDR1 MNHNY, CDR2 SVGAGI (reference sequence). The CDR3 DNA is TGTGCCAGCAGTTACTCGACTAGCGGGAGGCCCGAGCAGTACTTC. Protein: CASSYSTSGRPEQYF.

The chain links TRBV5-1 to TRBJ2-1; 13 nucleotides agree with TRBD2. Trimming cost V 0 bases and J 0 bases; bases outside gene matches: 6. The germline CDR1 and CDR2 sequences are SGHRS and YFSETQ. The CDR3 runs 19 residues. In DNA, the CDR3 is TGCGCCAGCAGCTTGGCGACTAGCGGGGGGACAAGCTCCTACAATGAGCAGTTCTTC. Its protein is CASSLATSGGTSSYNEQFF.

This chain uses TRBV7-2 with TRBJ2-3; 8 nucleotides align to TRBD2. CDR1 and CDR2 from the germline V gene are SGHTA and FQGNSA. The CDR3 has 15 amino acids. The V gene end was trimmed by 1 base and the J gene end by 4 bases; junction bases not matched to a gene: 4. The CDR3 bases are TGTGCCAGCAGCTTAGGAGCGGGAGCCTCAGATACGCAGTATTTT. The encoded protein is CASSLGAGASDTQYF.

The chain has TRBV10-3 and TRBJ2-2; D is ambiguous. The length of the CDR3 is 15 residues. From germline, CDR1 is ENHRY and CDR2 SYGVKD. V dropped 4 bases and J dropped 0 bases, with 9 bases sitting between them. The CDR3 loop is CAISGIRSNTGELFF. The CDR3, as DNA: TGTGCCATCAGTGGGATCCGCTCGAACACCGGGGAGCTGTTTTTT.

The chain joins TRBV19 to TRBJ2-7; TRBD1 matches at 7 bases. CDR3 length: 16 residues. After removal of 3 bases from V and 3 bases from J, the junction contained 11 bases not matched to a gene. Germline V gene lookup returns CDR1 LNHDA and CDR2 SQIVND (reference sequence). The CDR3 protein is CASSMGDPTGRYEQYF. DNA of the CDR3: TGTGCCAGTAGTATGGGCGACCCGACAGGGCGCTACGAGCAGTACTTC.

J is TRBJ2-3 and V is TRBV9; TRBD1 or TRBD2 may be the D gene (5 bases each). Germline V CDR1 and CDR2: SGDLS, YYNGEE. The V end lost 3 bases, the J end lost 2 bases, and 10 bases lay between the germline ends. There are 14 residues in the CDR3. CDR3 nucleotide sequence: TGTGCCAGCAGCGGGGGGAGCCTCACAGATACGCAGTATTTT. As protein: CASSGGSLTDTQYF.

The chain joins TRBV9 to TRBJ2-3; a weak D match, TRBD1 (6 bases). From germline, CDR1 is SGDLS and CDR2 YYNGEE. V gave up 3 bases and J gave up 2 bases, with 13 bases separating them. CDR3 length equals 15 residues. The CDR3, as DNA: TGTGCCAGCAGCGCAAGACAGGTTTTCACAGATACGCAGTATTTT. This gives the protein CASSARQVFTDTQYF.

As to this clone: Different DNA sequences within this sample yield the same CDR3. This chain joins TRBV6-5 and TRBJ1-1; D is uncertain. Trimming shortened V by 4 bases and J by 1 base, and 7 bases separated the two germline ends. Germline CDR1 reads MNHEY; CDR2 reads SVGAGI. CDR3 size: 13 residues. The CDR3: CASSSTENTEAFF. The CDR3 nucleotides are TGTGCCAGCAGTTCCACAGAGAACACTGAAGCTTTCTTT.

The V call is TRBV18, the J call TRBJ2-1; 10 bases line up with TRBD2. This CDR3 region has 15 residues. V lost 3 bases to trimming and J lost 7 bases; unmatched junction nucleotides: 6. From germline, CDR1 is KGHSH and CDR2 LQKENI. For the CDR3, the DNA is TGTGCCAGCTCACCTCCGGGACTAGCGAGTAATGAGCAGTTCTTC. Its translation: CASSPPGLASNEQFF.

The table lists this clone with a count of one. The genes are TRBV4-2 and TRBJ1-2; the D gene is possibly TRBD1 (5 bases). Germline V gene data show CDR1 as LGHNA and CDR2 as YNFKEQ. V lost 0 bases and J lost 7, with 12 bases in between. The CDR3 extends over 14 amino acids. DNA for the CDR3: TGTGCCAGCAGCCAAGATAGGCGGCAGGGTGGCTACACCTTC. Translation gives CASSQDRRQGGYTF.

The J gene is TRBJ1-2, the V gene TRBV30; D perhaps matches TRBD1 (5 bases). The ends were cut back, 4 bases at V and 1 base at J, with 13 bases in the middle. Looked up from germline, CDR1 is GTSNPN and CDR2 is SVGIG (reference sequence). The CDR3 length is 14 residues. The CDR3 region has the DNA TGTGCCTGGACGGGGGAGGGGTATAACTATGGCTACACCTTC. Translating gives CAWTGEGYNYGYTF.

J is TRBJ1-1 and V is TRBV5-4; 8 nucleotides align to TRBD1. V trimming: 4 bases; J trimming: 4 bases; junction bases outside the gene matches: 15. CDR1 is SGHNT, CDR2 YYREEE, per germline (reference sequence). This CDR3 is built from 17 residues. CDR3 in DNA: TGTGCCAGCAGCGAGGGGACAGGTAGCTCTTTGGCCACTGAAGCTTTCTTT. It translates to CASSEGTGSSLATEAFF.

J is TRBJ2-2 and V is TRBV18; D possibly corresponds to TRBD2 (7 bases). Per germline, CDR1 KGHSH and CDR2 LQKENI. The CDR3 sequence is 16 residues long. The V gene lost 3 bases and the J gene lost 0 bases, with 11 bases spanning the gap. This chain's CDR3 is CASSPFGGPNTGELFF. The CDR3 nucleotides read TGTGCCAGCTCACCTTTCGGGGGGCCGAACACCGGGGAGCTGTTTTTT.

V and J are TRBV30 and TRBJ1-3, with TRBD1 matching over 9 bases. With V trimmed by 2 bases and J by 0 bases, 17 bases remained unmatched. Germline V gene lookup returns CDR1 GTSNPN and CDR2 SVGIG (reference sequence). The CDR3 has 20 residues. Here the CDR3 DNA reads TGTGCCTGGAGTCTATGGGGACAGGGCCGCCCCACGGCCTCTGGAAACACCATATATTTT. It is translated as CAWSLWGQGRPTASGNTIYF.

The chain combines TRBV5-1 with TRBJ2-7; possibly TRBD2 for D (6 bases). The germline V gene has CDR1 SGHRS and CDR2 YFSETQ. The CDR3 extends over 15 amino acids. The germline V and J ends were trimmed by 0 bases and 6 bases, with 16 bases remaining between them. The CDR3 DNA reads as TGCGCCAGCAGCTTGGCCCCGGGAGTGACGGGCGAGCAGTACTTC. Its protein product is CASSLAPGVTGEQYF. The full variable domain, with the rest looked up from reference TRBV5-1 and TRBJ2-7, is KAGVTQTPRYLIKTRGQQVTLSCSPISGHRSVSWYQQTPGQGLQFLFEYFSETQRNKGNFPGRFSGRQFSNSRSEMNVSTLELGDSALYLCASSLAPGVTGEQYFGPGTRLTVT.

This chain links TRBV7-9 with TRBJ2-3, with a tentative D call TRBD2 (6 bases). This CDR3 has 12 residues. V dropped 3 bases and J dropped 13 bases, with 14 bases sitting between them. Germline-derived CDR1 and CDR2 are SEHNR and FQNEAQ (reference sequence). CDR3 region: CASSFDLRGEYF. CDR3 DNA: TGTGCCAGCAGCTTCGATCTCCGCGGGGAGTATTTT. The full variable domain, rest sourced from reference TRBV7-9 and TRBJ2-3, is DTGVSQNPRHKITKRGQNVTFRCDPISEHNRLYWYRQTLGQGPEFLTYFQNEAQLEKSRLLSDRFSAERPKGSFSTLEIQRTEQGDSAMYLCASSFDLRGEYFGPGTRLTVL.